Sequencing of this T cell receptor (beta chain) was carried out in a study of cytomegalovirus exposure and HLA in healthy donors. Whole-study results and caveats: As a later analysis showed, a missense DCLRE1C variant was linked to trimming of TCR beta V- and J-genes.

PCR employed 60 Vbeta and 13 Jbeta primers. Only in-frame clones appear in the TCRdb table, and some are missing; sequencing was by immunoSEQ multiplex PCR. The data hold some 150,000 clones, with about four fifths observed a single time. As for this clone: Its antigen remains unidentified.

V dropped 5 bases and J dropped 6; count of bases not matched to a gene: 6. Germline values: CDR1 SQVTM, CDR2 ANQGSEA. CDR3 size: 14 residues. This TCR was sampled from a woman aged 50 to 60 in good health and CMV-seronegative. Source material: PBMCs. The J gene is TRBJ2-1, the V gene TRBV29-1; 11 bases align to TRBD2. CDR3 loop: CSVSTSGSLNEQFF. Here the CDR3 DNA reads TGCAGCGTTAGCACTAGCGGGAGTCTCAATGAGCAGTTCTTC.